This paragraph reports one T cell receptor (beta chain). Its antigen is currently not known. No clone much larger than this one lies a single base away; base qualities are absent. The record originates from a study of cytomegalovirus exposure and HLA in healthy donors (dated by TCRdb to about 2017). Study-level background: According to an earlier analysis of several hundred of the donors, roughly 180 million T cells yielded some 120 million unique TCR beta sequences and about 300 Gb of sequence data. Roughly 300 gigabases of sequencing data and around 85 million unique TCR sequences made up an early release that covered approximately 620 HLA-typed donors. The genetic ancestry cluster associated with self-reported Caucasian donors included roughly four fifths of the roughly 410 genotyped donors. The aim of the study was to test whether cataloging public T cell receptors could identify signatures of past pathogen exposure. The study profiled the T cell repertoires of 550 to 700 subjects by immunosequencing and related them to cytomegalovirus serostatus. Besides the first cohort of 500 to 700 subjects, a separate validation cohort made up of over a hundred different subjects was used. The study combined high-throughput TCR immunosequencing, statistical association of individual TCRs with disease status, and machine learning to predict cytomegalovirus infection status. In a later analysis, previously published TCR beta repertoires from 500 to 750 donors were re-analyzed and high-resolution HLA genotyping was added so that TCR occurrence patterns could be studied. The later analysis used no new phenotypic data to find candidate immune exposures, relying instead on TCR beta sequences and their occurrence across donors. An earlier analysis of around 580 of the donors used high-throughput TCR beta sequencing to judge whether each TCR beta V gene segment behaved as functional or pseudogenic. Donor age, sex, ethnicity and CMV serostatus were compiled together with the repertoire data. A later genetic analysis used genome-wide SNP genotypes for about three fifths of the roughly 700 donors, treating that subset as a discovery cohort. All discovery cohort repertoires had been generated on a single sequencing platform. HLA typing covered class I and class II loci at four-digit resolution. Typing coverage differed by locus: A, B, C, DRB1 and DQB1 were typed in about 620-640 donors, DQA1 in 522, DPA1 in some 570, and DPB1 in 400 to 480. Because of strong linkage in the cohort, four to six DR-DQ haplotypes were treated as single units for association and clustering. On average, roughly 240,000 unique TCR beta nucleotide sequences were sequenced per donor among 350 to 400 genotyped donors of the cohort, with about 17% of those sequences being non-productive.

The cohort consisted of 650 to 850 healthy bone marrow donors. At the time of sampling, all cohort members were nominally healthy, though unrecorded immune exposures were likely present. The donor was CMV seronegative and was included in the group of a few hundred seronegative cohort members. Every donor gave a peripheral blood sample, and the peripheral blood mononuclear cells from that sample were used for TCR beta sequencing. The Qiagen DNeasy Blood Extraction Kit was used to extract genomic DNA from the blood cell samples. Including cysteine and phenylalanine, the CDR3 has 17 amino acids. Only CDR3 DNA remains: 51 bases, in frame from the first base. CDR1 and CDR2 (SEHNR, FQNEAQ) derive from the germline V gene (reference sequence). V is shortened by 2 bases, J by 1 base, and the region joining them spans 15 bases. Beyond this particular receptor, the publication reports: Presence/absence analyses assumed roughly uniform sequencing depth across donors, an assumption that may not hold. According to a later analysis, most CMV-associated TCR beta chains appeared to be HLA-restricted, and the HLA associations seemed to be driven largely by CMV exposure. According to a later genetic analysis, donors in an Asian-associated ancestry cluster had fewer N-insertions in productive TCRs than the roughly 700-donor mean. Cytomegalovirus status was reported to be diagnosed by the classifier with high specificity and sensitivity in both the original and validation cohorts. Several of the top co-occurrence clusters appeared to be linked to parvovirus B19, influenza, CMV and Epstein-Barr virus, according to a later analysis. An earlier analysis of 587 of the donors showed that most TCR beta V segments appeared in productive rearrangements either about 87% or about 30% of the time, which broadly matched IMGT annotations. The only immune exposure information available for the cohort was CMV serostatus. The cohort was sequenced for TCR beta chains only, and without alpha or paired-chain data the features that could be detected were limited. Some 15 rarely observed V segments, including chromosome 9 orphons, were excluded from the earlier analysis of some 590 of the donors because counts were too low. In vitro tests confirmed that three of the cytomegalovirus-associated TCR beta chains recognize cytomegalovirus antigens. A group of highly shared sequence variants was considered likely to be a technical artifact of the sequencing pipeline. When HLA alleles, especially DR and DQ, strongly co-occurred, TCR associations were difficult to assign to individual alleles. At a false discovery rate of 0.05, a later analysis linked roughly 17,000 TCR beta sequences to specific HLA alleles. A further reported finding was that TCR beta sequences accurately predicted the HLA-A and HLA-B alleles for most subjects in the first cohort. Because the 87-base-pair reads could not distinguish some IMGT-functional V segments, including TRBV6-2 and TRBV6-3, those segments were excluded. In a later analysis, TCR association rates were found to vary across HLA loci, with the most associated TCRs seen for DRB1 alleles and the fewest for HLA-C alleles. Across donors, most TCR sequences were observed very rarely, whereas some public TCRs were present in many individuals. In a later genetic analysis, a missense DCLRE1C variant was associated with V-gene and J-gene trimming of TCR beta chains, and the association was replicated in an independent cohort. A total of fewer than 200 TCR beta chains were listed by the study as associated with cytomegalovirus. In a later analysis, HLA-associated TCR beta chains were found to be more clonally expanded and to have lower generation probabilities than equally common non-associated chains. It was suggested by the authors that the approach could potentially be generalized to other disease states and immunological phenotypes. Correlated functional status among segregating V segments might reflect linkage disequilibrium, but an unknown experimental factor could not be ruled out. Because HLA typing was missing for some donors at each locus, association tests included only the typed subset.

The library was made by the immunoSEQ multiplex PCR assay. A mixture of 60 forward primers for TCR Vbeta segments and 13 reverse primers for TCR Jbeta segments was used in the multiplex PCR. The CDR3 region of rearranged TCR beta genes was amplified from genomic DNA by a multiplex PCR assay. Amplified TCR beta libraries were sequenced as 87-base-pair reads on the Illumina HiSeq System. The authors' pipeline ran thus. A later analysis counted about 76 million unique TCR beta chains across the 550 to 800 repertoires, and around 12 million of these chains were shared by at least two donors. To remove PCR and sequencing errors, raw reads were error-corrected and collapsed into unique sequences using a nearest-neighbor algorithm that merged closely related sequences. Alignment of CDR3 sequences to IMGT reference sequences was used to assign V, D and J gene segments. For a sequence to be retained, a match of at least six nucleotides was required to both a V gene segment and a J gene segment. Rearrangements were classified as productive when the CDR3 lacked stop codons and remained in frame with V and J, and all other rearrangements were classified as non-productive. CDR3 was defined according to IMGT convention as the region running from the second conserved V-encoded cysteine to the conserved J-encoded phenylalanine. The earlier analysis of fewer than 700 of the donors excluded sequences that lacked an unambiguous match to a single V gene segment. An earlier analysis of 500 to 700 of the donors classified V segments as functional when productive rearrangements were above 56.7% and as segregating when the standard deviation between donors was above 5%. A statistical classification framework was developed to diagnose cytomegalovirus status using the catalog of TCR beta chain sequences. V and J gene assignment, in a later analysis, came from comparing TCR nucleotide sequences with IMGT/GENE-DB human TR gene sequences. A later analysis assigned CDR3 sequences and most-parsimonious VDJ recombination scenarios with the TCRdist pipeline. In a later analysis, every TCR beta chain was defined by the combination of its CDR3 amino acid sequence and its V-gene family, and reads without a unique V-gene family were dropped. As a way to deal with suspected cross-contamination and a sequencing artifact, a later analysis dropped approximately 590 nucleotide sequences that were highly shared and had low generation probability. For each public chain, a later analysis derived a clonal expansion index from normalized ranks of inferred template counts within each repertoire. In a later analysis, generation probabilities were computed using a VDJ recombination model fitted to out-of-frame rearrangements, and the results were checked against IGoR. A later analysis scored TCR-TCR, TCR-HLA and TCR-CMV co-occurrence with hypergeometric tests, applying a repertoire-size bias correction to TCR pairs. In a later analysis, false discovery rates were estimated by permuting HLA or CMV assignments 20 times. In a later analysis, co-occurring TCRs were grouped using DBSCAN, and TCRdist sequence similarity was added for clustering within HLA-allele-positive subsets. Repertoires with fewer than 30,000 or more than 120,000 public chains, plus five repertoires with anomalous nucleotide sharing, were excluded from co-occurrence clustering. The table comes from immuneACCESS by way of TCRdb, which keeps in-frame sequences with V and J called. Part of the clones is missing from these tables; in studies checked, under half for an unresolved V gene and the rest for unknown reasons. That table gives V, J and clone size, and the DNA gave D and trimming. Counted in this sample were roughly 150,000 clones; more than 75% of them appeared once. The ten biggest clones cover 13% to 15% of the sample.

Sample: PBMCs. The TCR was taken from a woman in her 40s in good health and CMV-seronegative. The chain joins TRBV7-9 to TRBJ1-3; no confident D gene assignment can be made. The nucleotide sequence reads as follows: TGTGCCAGCAGCTTATTAACTCCTTACCTATCTGGAAACACCATATATTTT. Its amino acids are CASSLLTPYLSGNTIYF. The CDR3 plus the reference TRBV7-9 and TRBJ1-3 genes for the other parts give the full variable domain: DTGVSQNPRHKITKRGQNVTFRCDPISEHNRLYWYRQTLGQGPEFLTYFQNEAQLEKSRLLSDRFSAERPKGSFSTLEIQRTEQGDSAMYLCASSLLTPYLSGNTIYFGEGSWLTVV.